The clone carrying this TCR beta chain was seen a single time. Patients chosen for sequencing had shown CD8+CD57+ cell expansion by flow cytometry. CDR3 and TCR beta VDJ profiling relied on genomic DNA as the template. TCRdb passed the reads through MiXCR, listing each CDR3 protein once. The sample includes 200,000 to 300,000 distinct CDR3 sequences, approximately 79% seen only once; the top ten take less than 50%. The germline V gene has CDR1 SGHAT and CDR2 FQNNGV. This CDR3 comprises 14 residues. Trimming shortened V by 4 bases and J by 7 bases, and 14 bases separated the two germline ends. These data come from a study of CD8+CD57+ T cells in acquired aplastic anemia. The overall study: Sorted CD4+ and CD8+ cells gave an average of around 3.3 ug of DNA.

The sequence came from a human donor with aplastic anemia. The sequencing sample was made of sorted CD4+, CD8+, or CD8+CD57+ T cells (not recorded which) from PBMCs. The V gene is TRBV11-2, the J gene TRBJ1-5, with D tentatively TRBD1 (6 bases). The DNA for the CDR3 is TGTGCCAGCAGCTCAGTCAACAGGGTCCAGCCCCAGCATTTT. This gives the protein CASSSVNRVQPQHF.